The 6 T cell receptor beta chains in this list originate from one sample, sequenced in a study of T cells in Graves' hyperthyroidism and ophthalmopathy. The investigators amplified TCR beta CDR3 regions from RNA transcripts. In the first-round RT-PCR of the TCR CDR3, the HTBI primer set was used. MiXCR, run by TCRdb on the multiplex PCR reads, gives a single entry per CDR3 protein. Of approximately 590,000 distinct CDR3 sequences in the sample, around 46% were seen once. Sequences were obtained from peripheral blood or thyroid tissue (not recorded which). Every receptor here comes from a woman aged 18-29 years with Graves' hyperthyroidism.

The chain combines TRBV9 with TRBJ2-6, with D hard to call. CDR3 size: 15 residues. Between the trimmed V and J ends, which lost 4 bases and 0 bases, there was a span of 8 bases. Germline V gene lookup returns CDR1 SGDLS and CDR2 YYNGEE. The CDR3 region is CASSIEDSGANVLTF. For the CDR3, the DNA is TGTGCCAGCAGCATCGAAGACTCTGGGGCCAACGTCCTGACTTTC.

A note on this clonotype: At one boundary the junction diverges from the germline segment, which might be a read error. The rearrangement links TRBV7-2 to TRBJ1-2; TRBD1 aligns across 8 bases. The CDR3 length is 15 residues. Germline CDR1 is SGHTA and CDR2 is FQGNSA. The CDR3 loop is CASSLGTGISYGCTF. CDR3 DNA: TGTGCCAGCAGCTTAGGGACAGGGATTTCCTATGGCTGCACCTTC.

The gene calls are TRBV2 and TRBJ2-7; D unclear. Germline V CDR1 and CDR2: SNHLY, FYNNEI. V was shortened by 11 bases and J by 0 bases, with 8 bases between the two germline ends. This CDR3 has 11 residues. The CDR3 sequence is CAATSSYEQYF. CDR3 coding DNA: TGTGCCGCCACGAGCTCCTACGAGCAGTACTTC.

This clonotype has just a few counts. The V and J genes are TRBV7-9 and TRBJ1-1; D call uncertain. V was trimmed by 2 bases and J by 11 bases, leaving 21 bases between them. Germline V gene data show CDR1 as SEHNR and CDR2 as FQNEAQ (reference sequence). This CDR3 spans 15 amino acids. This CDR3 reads CASSLSSSVSSLAFF. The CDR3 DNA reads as TGTGCCAGCAGCTTATCGTCGTCCGTCTCCTCGTTGGCTTTCTTT.

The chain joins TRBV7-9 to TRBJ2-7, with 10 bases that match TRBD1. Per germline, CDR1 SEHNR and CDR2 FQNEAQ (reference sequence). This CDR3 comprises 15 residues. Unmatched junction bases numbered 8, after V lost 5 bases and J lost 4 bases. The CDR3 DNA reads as TGTGCCAGCAGCGCCGGGACAGGGGTTTTTTACGAGCAGTACTTC. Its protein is CASSAGTGVFYEQYF. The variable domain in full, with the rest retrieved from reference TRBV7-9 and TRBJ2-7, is DTGVSQNPRHKITKRGQNVTFRCDPISEHNRLYWYRQTLGQGPEFLTYFQNEAQLEKSRLLSDRFSAERPKGSFSTLEIQRTEQGDSAMYLCASSAGTGVFYEQYFGPGTRLTVT.

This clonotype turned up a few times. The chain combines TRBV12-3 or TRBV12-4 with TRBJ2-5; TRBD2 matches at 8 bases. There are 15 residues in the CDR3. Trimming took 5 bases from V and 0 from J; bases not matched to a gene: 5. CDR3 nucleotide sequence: TGTGCCAGCAGTAGTAGTAGCGGGAACCAAGAGACCCAGTACTTC. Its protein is CASSSSSGNQETQYF.